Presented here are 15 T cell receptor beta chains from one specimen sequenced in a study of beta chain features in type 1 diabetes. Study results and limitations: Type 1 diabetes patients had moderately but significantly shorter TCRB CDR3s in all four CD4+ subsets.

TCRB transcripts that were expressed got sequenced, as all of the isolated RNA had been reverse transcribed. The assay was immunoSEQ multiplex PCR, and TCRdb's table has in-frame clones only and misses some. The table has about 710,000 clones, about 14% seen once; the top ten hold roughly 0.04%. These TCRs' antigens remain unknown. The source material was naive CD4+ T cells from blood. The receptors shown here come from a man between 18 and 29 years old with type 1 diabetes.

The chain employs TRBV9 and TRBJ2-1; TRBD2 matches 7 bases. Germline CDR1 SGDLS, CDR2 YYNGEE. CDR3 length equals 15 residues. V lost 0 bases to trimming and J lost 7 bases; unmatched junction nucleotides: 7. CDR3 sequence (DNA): TGTGCCAGCAGCGTAGTGCCGGCGGGAGTGAATGAGCAGTTCTTC. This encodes CASSVVPAGVNEQFF. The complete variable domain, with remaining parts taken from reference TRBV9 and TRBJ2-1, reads DSGVTQTPKHLITATGQRVTLRCSPRSGDLSVYWYQQSLDQGLQFLIQYYNGEERAKGNILERFSAQQFPDLHSELNLSSLELGDSALYFCASSVVPAGVNEQFFGPGTRLTVL.

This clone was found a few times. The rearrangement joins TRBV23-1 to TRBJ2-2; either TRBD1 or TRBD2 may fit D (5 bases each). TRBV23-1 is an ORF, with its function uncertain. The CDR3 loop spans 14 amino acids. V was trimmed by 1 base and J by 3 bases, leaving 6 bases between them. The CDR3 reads CASSQWGYTGELFF. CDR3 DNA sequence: TGCGCCAGCAGTCAATGGGGGTACACCGGGGAGCTGTTTTTT.

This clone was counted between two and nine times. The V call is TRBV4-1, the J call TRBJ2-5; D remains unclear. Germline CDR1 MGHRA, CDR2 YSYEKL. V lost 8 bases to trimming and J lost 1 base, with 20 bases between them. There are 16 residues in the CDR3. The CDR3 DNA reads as TGCGCCAGCCGCCCCTGGAACGGTTCCTTCCAAGAGACCCAGTACTTC. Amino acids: CASRPWNGSFQETQYF.

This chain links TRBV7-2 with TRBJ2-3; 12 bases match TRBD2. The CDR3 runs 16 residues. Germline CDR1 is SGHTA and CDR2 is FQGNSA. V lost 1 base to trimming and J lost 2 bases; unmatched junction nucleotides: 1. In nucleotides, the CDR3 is TGTGCCAGCAGCTTAGGACTAGCGGGGGTCACAGATACGCAGTATTTT. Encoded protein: CASSLGLAGVTDTQYF.

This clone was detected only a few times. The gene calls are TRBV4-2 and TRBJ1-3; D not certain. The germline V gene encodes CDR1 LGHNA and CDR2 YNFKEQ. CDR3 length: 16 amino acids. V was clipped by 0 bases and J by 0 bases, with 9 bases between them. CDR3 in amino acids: CASSQDTAVSGNTIYF. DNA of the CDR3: TGTGCCAGCAGCCAAGATACGGCAGTCTCTGGAAACACCATATATTTT.

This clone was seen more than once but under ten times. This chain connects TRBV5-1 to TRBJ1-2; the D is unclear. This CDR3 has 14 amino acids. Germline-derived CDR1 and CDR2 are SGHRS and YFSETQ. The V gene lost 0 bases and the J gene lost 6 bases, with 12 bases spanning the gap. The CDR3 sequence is CASSLVGEGDGYTF. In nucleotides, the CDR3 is TGCGCCAGCAGCTTGGTCGGGGAGGGCGATGGCTACACCTTC.

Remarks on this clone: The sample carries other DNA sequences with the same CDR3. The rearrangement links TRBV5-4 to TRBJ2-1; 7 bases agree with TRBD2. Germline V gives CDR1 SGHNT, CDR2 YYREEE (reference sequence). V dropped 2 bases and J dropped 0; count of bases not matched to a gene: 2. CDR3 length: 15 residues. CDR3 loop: CASSLGGGSYNEQFF. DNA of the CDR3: TGTGCCAGCAGCTTAGGCGGGGGCTCCTACAATGAGCAGTTCTTC.

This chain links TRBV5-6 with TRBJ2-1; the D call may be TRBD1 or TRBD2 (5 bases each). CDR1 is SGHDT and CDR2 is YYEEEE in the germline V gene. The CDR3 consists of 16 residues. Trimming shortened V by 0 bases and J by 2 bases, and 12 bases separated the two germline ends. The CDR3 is CASSLVGDLTYNEQFF. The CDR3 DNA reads TGTGCCAGCAGCTTGGTTGGGGACCTCACCTACAATGAGCAGTTCTTC.

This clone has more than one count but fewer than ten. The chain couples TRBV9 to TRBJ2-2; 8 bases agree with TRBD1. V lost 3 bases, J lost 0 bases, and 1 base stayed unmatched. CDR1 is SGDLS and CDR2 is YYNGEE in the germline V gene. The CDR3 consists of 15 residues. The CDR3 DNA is TGTGCCAGCAGCGAGGGACAGGCGAACACCGGGGAGCTGTTTTTT. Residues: CASSEGQANTGELFF.

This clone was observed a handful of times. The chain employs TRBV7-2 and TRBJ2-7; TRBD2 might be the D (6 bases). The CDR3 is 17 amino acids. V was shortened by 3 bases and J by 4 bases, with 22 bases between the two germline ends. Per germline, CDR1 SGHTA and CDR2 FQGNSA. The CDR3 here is CASSFLSGYRTKYEQYF. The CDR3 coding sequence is TGTGCCAGCAGCTTCCTAAGTGGGTACAGGACTAAATACGAGCAGTACTTC.

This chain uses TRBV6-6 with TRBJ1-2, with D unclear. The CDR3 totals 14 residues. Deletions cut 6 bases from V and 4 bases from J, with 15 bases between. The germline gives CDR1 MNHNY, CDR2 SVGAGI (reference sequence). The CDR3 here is CASSPEEGGYGYTF. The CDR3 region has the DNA TGTGCCAGCAGCCCGGAAGAGGGCGGCTATGGCTACACCTTC.

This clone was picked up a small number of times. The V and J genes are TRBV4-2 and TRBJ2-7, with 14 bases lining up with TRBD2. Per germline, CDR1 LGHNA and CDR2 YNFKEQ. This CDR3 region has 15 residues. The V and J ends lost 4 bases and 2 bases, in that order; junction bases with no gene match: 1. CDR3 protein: CASSPGLAGAYEQYF. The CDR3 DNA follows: TGTGCCAGCAGCCCGGGACTAGCGGGAGCCTACGAGCAGTACTTC.

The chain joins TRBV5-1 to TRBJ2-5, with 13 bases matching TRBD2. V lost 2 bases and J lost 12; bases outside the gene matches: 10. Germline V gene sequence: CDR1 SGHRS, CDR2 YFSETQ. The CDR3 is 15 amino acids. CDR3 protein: CASSLGVGTSGREYF. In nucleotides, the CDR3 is TGCGCCAGCAGCTTAGGAGTTGGAACTAGCGGGAGGGAGTACTTC.

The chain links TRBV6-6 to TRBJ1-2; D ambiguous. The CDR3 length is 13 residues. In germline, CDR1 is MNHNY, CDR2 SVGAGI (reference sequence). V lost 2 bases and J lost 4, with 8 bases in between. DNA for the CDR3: TGTGCCAGCAGTTACCCCAGGAGCTATGGCTACACCTTC. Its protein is CASSYPRSYGYTF.

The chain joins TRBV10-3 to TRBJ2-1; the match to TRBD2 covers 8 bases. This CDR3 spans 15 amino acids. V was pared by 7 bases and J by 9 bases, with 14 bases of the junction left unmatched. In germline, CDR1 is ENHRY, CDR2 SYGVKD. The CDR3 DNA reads TGTGCCATCAACCCTACCGGGGGGGCCATTCCTGAGCAGTTCTTC. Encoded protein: CAINPTGGAIPEQFF.